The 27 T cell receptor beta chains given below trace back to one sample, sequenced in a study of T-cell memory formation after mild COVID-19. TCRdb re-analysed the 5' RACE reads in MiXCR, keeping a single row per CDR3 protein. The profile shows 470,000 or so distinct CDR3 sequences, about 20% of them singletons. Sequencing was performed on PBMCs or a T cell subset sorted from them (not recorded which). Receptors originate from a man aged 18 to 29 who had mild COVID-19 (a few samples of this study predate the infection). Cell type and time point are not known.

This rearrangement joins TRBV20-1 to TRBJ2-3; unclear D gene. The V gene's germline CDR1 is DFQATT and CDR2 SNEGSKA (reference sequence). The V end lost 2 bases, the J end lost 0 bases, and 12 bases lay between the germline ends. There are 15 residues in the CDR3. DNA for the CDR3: TGCAGTGCTAGACAGACGTCGTTAAGCACAGATACGCAGTATTTT. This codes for CSARQTSLSTDTQYF.

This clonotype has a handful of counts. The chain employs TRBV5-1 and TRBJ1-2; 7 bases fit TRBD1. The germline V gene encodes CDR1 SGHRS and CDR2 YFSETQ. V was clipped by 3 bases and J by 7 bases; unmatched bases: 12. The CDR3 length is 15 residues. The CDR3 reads CASSSGTAAYGGYTF. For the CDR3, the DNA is TGCGCCAGCAGCTCCGGGACAGCCGCCTATGGTGGCTACACCTTC. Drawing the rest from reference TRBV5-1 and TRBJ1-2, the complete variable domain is KAGVTQTPRYLIKTRGQQVTLSCSPISGHRSVSWYQQTPGQGLQFLFEYFSETQRNKGNFPGRFSGRQFSNSRSEMNVSTLELGDSALYLCASSSGTAAYGGYTFGSGTRLTVV.

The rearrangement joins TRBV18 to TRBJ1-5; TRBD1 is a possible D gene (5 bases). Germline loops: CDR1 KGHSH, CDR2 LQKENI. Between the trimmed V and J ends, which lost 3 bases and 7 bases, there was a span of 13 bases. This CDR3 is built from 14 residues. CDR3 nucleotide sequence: TGTGCCAGCTCACCGCAGGGTTTCGACCAGCCCCAGCATTTT. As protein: CASSPQGFDQPQHF.

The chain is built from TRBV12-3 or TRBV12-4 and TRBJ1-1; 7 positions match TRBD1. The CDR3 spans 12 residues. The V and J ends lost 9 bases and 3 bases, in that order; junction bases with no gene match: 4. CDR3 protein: CASWDSYTEAFF. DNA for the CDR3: TGTGCCAGTTGGGACAGCTACACTGAAGCTTTCTTT.

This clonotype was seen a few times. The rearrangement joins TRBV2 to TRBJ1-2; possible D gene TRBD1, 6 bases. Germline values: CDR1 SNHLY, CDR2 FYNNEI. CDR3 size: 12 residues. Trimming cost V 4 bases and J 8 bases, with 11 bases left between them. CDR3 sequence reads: CASSVGGTGYTF. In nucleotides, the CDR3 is TGTGCCAGCAGTGTGGGGGGCACGGGCTACACCTTC. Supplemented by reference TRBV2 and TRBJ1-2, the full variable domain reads EPEVTQTPSHQVTQMGQEVILRCVPISNHLYFYWYRQILGQKVEFLVSFYNNEISEKSEIFDDQFSVERPDGSNFTLKIRSTKLEDSAMYFCASSVGGTGYTFGSGTRLTVV.

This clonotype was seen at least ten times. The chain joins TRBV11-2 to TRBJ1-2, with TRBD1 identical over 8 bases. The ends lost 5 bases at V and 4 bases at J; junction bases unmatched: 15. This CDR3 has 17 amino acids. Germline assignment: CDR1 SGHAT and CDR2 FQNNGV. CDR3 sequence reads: CASSRQGGQGAGYGYTF. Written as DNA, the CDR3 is TGTGCCAGCAGCCGCCAGGGGGGTCAGGGGGCTGGCTATGGCTACACCTTC.

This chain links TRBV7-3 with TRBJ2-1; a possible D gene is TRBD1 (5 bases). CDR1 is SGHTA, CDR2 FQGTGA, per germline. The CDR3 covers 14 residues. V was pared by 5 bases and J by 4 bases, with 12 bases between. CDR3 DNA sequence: TGTGCCAGCAGCCCCTCGACAGCTTACAATGAGCAGTTCTTC. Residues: CASSPSTAYNEQFF.

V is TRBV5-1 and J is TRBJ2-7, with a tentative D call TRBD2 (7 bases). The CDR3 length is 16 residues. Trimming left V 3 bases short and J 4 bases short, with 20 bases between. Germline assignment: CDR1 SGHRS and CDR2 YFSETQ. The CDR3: CASSSTSGGAGYEQYF. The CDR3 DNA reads TGCGCCAGCAGCTCGACCAGTGGGGGGGCTGGGTACGAGCAGTACTTC.

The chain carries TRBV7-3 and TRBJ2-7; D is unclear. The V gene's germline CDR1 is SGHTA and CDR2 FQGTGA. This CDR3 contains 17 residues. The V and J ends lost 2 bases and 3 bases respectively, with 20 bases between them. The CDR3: CASSLESLHTPDYEQYV. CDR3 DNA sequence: TGTGCCAGCAGCTTAGAATCTTTGCACACGCCAGACTACGAGCAGTACGTC.

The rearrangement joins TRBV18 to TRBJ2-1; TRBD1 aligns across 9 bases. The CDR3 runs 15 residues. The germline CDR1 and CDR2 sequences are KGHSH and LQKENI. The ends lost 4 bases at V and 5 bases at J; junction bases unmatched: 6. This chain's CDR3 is CASSRDRDGDNEQFF. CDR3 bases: TGTGCCAGCTCACGGGACAGGGACGGGGACAATGAGCAGTTCTTC.

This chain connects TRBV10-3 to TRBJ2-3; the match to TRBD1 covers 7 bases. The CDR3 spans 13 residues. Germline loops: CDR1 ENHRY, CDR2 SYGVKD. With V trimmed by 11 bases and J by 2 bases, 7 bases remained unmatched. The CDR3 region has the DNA TGTGCCGTAGGGGACAGCCACACAGATACGCAGTATTTT. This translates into CAVGDSHTDTQYF.

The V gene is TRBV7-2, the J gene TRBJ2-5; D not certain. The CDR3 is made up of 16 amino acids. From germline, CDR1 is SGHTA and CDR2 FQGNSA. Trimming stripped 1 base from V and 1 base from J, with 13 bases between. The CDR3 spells CASSLVGVLVQETQYF. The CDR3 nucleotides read TGTGCCAGCAGCTTAGTTGGTGTCCTAGTCCAAGAGACCCAGTACTTC.

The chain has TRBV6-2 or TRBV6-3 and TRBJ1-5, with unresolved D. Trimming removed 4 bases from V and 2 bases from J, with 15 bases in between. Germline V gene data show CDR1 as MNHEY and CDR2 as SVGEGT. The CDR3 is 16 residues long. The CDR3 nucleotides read TGTGCCAGCAGTTTAACGGCCGAACGGGGCAATCAGCCCCAGCATTTT. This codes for CASSLTAERGNQPQHF.

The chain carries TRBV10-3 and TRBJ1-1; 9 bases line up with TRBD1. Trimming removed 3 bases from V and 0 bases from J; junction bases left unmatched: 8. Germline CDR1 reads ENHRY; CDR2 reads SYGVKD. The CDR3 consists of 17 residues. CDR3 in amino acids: CAISDSSGTGLNTEAFF. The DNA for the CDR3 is TGTGCCATCAGTGATTCTAGCGGGACAGGGTTGAACACTGAAGCTTTCTTT.

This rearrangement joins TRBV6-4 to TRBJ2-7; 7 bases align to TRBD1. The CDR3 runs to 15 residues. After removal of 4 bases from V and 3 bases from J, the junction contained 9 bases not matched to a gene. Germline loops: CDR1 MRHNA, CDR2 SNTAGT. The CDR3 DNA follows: TGTGCCAGCAGTGCCACGGAGCACAGGGGCTACGAGCAGTACGTC. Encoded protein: CASSATEHRGYEQYV.

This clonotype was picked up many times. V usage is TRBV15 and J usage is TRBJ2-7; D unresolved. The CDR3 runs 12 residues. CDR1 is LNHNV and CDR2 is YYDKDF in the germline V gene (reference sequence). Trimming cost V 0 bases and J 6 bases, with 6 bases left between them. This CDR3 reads CATSRDSAEQYF. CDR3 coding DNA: TGTGCCACCAGCAGAGATTCAGCCGAGCAGTACTTC. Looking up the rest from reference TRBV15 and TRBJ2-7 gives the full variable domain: DAMVIQNPRYQVTQFGKPVTLSCSQTLNHNVMYWYQQKSSQAPKLLFHYYDKDFNNEADTPDNFQSRRPNTSFCFLDIRSPGLGDTAMYLCATSRDSAEQYFGPGTRLTVT.

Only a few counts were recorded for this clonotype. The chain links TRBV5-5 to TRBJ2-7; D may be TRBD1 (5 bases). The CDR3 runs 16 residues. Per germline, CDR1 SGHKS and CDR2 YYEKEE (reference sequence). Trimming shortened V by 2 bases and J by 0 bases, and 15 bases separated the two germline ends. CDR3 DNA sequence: TGTGCCAGCAGCTTCTCACTTCCAGGACACTCCTACGAGCAGTACTTC. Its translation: CASSFSLPGHSYEQYF.

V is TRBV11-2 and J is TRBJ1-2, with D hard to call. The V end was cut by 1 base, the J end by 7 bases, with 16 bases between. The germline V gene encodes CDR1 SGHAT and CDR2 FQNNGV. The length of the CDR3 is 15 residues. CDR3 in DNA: TGTGCCAGCAGCTTAGTGTCAGCGGCCTCTCTTGGCTACACCTTC. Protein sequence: CASSLVSAASLGYTF. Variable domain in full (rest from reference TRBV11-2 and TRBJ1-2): EAGVAQSPRYKIIEKRQSVAFWCNPISGHATLYWYQQILGQGPKLLIQFQNNGVVDDSQLPKDRFSAERLKGVDSTLKIQPAKLEDSAVYLCASSLVSAASLGYTFGSGTRLTVV.

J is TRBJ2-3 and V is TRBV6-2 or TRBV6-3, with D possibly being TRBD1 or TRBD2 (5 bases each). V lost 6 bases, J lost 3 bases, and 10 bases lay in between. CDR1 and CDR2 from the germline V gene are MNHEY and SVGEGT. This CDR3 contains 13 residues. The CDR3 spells CASREGTTDTQYF. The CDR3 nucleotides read TGTGCCAGCAGAGAGGGGACGACAGATACGCAGTATTTT.

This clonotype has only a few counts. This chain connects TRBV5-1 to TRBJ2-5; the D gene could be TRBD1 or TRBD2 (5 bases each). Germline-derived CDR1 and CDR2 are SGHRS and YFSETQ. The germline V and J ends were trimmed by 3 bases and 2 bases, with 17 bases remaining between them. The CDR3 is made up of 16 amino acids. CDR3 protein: CASSSAGTFLQETQYF. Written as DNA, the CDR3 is TGCGCCAGCAGCTCTGCCGGGACCTTTCTTCAAGAGACCCAGTACTTC. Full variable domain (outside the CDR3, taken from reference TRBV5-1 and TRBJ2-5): KAGVTQTPRYLIKTRGQQVTLSCSPISGHRSVSWYQQTPGQGLQFLFEYFSETQRNKGNFPGRFSGRQFSNSRSEMNVSTLELGDSALYLCASSSAGTFLQETQYFGPGTRLLVL.

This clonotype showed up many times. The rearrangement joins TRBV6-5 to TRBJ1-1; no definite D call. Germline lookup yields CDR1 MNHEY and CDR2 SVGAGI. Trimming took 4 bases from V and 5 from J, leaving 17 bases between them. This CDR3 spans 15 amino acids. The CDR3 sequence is CASSFGTGGRTEAFF. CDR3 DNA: TGTGCCAGCAGTTTCGGAACGGGCGGGAGGACTGAAGCTTTCTTT.

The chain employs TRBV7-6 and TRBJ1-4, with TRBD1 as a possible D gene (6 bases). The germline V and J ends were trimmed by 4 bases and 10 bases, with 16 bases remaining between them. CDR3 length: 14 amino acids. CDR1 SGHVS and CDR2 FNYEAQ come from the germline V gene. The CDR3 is CASSYTGTRGKLFF. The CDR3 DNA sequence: TGTGCCAGCAGCTACACAGGGACCCGAGGAAAACTGTTTTTT.

The CDR3 DNA is TGTGCCAGCAGCGTAGGTGGCACATCGGTGGGTACTGAAGCTTTCTTT. The encoded protein is CASSVGGTSVGTEAFF. The rearrangement uses TRBV9 and TRBJ1-1; no clear D gene. This CDR3 has 16 amino acids. Germline CDR1 SGDLS, CDR2 YYNGEE. Trimming removed 0 bases from V and 5 bases from J, with 17 bases in between.

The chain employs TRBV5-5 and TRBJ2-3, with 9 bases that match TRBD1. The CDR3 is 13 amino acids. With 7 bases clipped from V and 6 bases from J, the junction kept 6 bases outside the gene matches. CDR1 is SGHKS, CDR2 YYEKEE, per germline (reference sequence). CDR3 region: CASYQQGADTQYF. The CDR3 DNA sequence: TGTGCCAGCTATCAACAGGGGGCGGATACGCAGTATTTT. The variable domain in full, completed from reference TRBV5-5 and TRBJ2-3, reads DAGVTQSPTHLIKTRGQQVTLRCSPISGHKSVSWYQQVLGQGPQFIFQYYEKEERGRGNFPDRFSARQFPNYSSELNVNALLLGDSALYLCASYQQGADTQYFGPGTRLTVL.

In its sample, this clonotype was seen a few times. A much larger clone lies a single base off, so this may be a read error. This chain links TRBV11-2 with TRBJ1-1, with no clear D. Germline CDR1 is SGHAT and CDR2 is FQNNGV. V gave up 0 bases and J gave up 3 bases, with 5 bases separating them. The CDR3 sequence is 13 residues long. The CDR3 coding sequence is TGTGCCAGCAGCTTAGAGAGGGACACTGAAGCTTTCTTT. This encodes CASSLERDTEAFF.

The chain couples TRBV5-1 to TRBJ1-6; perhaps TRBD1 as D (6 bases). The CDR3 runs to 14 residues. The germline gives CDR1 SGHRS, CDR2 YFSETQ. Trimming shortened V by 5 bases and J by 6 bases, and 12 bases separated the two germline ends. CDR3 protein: CASSLQGSNSPLHF. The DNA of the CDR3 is TGCGCCAGCAGTTTACAGGGAAGTAATTCACCCCTCCACTTT. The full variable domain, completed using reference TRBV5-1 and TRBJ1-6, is KAGVTQTPRYLIKTRGQQVTLSCSPISGHRSVSWYQQTPGQGLQFLFEYFSETQRNKGNFPGRFSGRQFSNSRSEMNVSTLELGDSALYLCASSLQGSNSPLHFGNGTRLTVT.

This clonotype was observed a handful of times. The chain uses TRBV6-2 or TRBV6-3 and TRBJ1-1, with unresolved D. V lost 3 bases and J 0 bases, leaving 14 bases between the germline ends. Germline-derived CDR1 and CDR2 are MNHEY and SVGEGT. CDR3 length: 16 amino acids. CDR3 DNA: TGTGCCAGCAGTTATTCTTTCCAAACTATGAACACTGAAGCTTTCTTT. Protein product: CASSYSFQTMNTEAFF.